The 7 T cell receptor beta chains below were found in one sample sequenced in a study of blood T cell repertoires in COVID-19. TCRdb's copy holds only in-frame clones and misses some; the assay was immunoSEQ multiplex PCR. Among roughly 220,000 clones, more than 75% were seen once, and the ten largest hold 8.2%. The sequenced material came from peripheral blood. The receptors derive from a woman of 80 years or more with COVID-19, enrolled during active disease.

J is TRBJ1-5 and V is TRBV5-5, with 9 bases identical to TRBD1. J was trimmed by 1 base and V by 0 bases; bases with no gene match: 11. This CDR3 region has 19 residues. Per germline, CDR1 SGHKS and CDR2 YYEKEE (reference sequence). The CDR3 region has the DNA TGTGCCAGCAGCTTGGTCGCGGGACAGGGTAAGGGAAGCAATCAGCCCCAGCATTTT. This translates into CASSLVAGQGKGSNQPQHF.

The chain has TRBV6-1 and TRBJ1-4, with a possible D match to TRBD1 (5 bases). The CDR3 runs 17 residues. V was shortened by 1 base and J by 8 bases, with 20 bases between the two germline ends. Looked up from germline, CDR1 is MNHNS and CDR2 is SASEGT. Written as DNA, the CDR3 is TGTGCCAGCAGTGAAGGGGTCAGCGGGGCGAGGAACGAAAAACTGTTTTTT. Its translation is CASSEGVSGARNEKLFF.

This clone appeared once. V is TRBV3-1 (or the pseudogene TRBV3-2) and J is TRBJ2-1; 12 bases map to TRBD2. CDR3 size: 19 residues. In germline, CDR1 is LGHDT, CDR2 YNNKEL (reference sequence). V was pared by 0 bases and J by 3 bases, with 9 bases of the junction left unmatched. DNA for the CDR3: TGTGCCAGCAGCCAAGAGTGCCTAGCGGGAGGGCCCCTCTACAATGAGCAGTTCTTC. It codes for CASSQECLAGGPLYNEQFF.

V is TRBV3-1 (or the pseudogene TRBV3-2) and J is TRBJ1-1; 8 bases line up with TRBD1. With 1 base clipped from V and 0 bases from J, the junction kept 13 bases outside the gene matches. Germline V gene data show CDR1 as LGHDT and CDR2 as YNNKEL (reference sequence). The CDR3 consists of 19 residues. This chain's CDR3 is CASSQVGTGYQLMNTEAFF. The CDR3 region has the DNA TGTGCCAGCAGCCAAGTTGGGACAGGCTATCAACTAATGAACACTGAAGCTTTCTTT.

This clone was detected only a few times. In nucleotides, the CDR3 is TGTGCCAGCAGTCCGCAGGGGAACTATGGCTACACCTTC. As protein: CASSPQGNYGYTF. The chain carries TRBV6-5 and TRBJ1-2; D might be TRBD1 (6 bases). With 5 bases removed from V and 2 bases from J, the gap between germline ends came to 9 bases. CDR1 is MNHEY, CDR2 SVGAGI, per germline. The CDR3 runs to 13 residues.

This chain uses TRBV5-1 with TRBJ2-6, with a tentative D call TRBD1 (6 bases). The germline CDR1 and CDR2 sequences are SGHRS and YFSETQ. The CDR3 spans 15 residues. V lost 3 bases and J lost 5, with 12 bases in between. CDR3 in DNA: TGCGCCAGCAGCTCACAGGGAGACTGGGCCAACGTCCTGACTTTC. Amino acid sequence: CASSSQGDWANVLTF.

The chain couples TRBV29-1 to TRBJ1-2; TRBD1 agrees at 12 bases. Looked up from germline, CDR1 is SQVTM and CDR2 is ANQGSEA. J lost 9 bases, V lost 1 base, and 12 bases had no gene match. The CDR3 sequence is 16 residues long. CDR3 DNA sequence: TGCAGCGTTGAAGGGGGACAGGGGGCCGCCCGGGATCGCTACACCTTC. It is translated as CSVEGGQGAARDRYTF. Full variable domain (rest looked up from reference TRBV29-1 and TRBJ1-2): SAVISQKPSRDICQRGTSLTIQCQVDSQVTMMFWYRQQPGQSLTLIATANQGSEATYESGFVIDKFPISRPNLTFSTLTVSNMSPEDSSIYLCSVEGGQGAARDRYTFGSGTRLTVV.